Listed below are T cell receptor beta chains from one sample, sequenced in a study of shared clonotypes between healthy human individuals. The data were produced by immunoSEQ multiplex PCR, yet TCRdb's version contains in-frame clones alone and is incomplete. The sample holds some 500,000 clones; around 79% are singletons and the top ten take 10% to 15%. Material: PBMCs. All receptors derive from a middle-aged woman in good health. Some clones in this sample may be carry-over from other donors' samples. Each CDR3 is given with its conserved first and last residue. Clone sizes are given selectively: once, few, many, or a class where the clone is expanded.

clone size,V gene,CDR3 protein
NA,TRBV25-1,CASSDGGAKNIQYF
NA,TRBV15,CATSRAPSETQYF
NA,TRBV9,CASSAGPGLAGHSYEQYF
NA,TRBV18,CASSRPSGATDTQYF
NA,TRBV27,CASPRTSGVHEQFF
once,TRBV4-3,CASSPRQGVRKLFF
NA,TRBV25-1,CASRGSTEYGYTF
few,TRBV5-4,CASSMDPTSGAYEQYF
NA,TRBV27,CASRTRGYLAGGQGNEQFF
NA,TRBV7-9,CASSQTGGSEAFF
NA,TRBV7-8,CASSSLVLAGNEQFF
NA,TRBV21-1,CASSKAQSHNEQFF
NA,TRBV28,CASSFLAGGGFSYEQYF
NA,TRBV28,CASRTSGAYEQYF
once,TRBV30,CAWSVLSSGGLFF
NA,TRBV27,CASRPDRAKGNQPQHF
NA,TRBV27,CASSSRLAGYNEQFF
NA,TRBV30,CAWDLMGAYEQFF
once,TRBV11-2,CASSSGGLQHNEQFF
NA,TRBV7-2,CASSPSLAYYEQFF
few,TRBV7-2,CASSSQWTSGRGQYF
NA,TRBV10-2,CASSYLTRRGNQPQHF
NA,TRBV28,CASSSPPGSEQFF
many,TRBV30,CAWSRGANYGYTF
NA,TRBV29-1,CSVDQTRGGNEQFF
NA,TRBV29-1,CSVRSRFFSGSGSYNEQFF
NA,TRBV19,CASSKTSGGSTDTQYF
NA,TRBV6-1,CASSEFVSMALTWGYTF
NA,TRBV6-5,CASSPGLSTDTQYF
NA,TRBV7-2,CASSPGQGAVGELFF
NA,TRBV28,CASSVPGGPGYEQYF
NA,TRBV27,CASSLRAGNYGYTF
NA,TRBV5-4,CASSPTGGRPVENEQYF
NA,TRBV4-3,CASSQEFNLLTGYTF
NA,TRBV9,CASSVVAGLAGGTGELFF
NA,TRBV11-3,CASSLGVSAPDTQYF
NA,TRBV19,CASSVPGGRREKLFF
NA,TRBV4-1,CASSQDGGGEKLFF
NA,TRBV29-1,CSVEDRAYSSYNEQFF
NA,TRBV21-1,CASSKLPTGNTEAFF
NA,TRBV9,CASSPVGQASSYEQYF
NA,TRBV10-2,CASSGSSTGDGNTIYF
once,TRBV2,CASSDAGNTIYF